Listed here are 14 T cell receptor beta chains from one sample, sequenced in a study of T cell repertoires in cytomegalovirus infection. TCRdb re-called the reads through MiXCR, storing one row per CDR3 protein. Found here are 600,000 to 800,000 distinct CDR3 sequences, roughly 24% of them singletons; the top ten hold less than 9.5%. The sequenced sample consisted of CD8+ T cells from PBMCs. Every receptor here comes from a human donor in good health (CMV status not recorded). Some clones in this sample may be carry-over from other donors' samples.

The J gene is TRBJ2-3, the V gene TRBV7-8, with D perhaps matching TRBD1 (5 bases). The V gene's germline CDR1 is SGHVS and CDR2 FQNEAQ. There are 14 residues in the CDR3. The V and J ends lost 0 bases and 10 bases respectively, with 14 bases between them. The CDR3 bases are TGTGCCAGCAGCTTAGCCGGACAACCCTCAGCGCAGTATTTT. Its translation: CASSLAGQPSAQYF.

This clonotype was seen only once. A much more abundant neighbour one base away suggests this may be a read error. This rearrangement joins TRBV6-8 to TRBJ1-1; D ambiguous. Germline V CDR1 and CDR2: MNHGY, SAAAGT. CDR3 length: 13 residues. In DNA, the CDR3 is TGTGTCAGCAGTTACGTACAGAACACTGAAGCTTTCTTT. It encodes CVSSYVQNTEAFF.

This clonotype was detected only a few times. CDR3 loop: CASSSNRDPNEKLFF. CDR3 bases: TGTGCCAGCAGCTCAAACCGGGACCCTAATGAAAAACTGTTTTTT. The V call is TRBV13, the J call TRBJ1-4; maybe TRBD1 (5 bases). CDR3 length: 15 residues. Looked up from germline, CDR1 is PRHDT and CDR2 is FYEKMQ (reference sequence). With 4 bases removed from V and 3 bases from J, the gap between germline ends came to 12 bases.

This clonotype was observed many times. This rearrangement joins TRBV11-2 to TRBJ2-7; D gene ambiguous. The CDR3 is made up of 15 amino acids. Trimming cost V 1 base and J 6 bases, with 16 bases left between them. Germline CDR1 reads SGHAT; CDR2 reads FQNNGV. In DNA, the CDR3 is TGTGCCAGCAGCTTAGTCCAGTCTGACCTACTCGAGCAGTACTTC. Translation: CASSLVQSDLLEQYF. Full variable domain (remainder filled in from reference TRBV11-2 and TRBJ2-7): EAGVAQSPRYKIIEKRQSVAFWCNPISGHATLYWYQQILGQGPKLLIQFQNNGVVDDSQLPKDRFSAERLKGVDSTLKIQPAKLEDSAVYLCASSLVQSDLLEQYFGPGTRLTVT.

The chain links TRBV19 to TRBJ1-1; D is undetermined. The V gene's germline CDR1 is LNHDA and CDR2 SQIVND (reference sequence). The CDR3 sequence is 13 residues long. V shed 7 bases and J shed 0 bases, with 9 bases lying between them. CDR3 DNA: TGTGCCAGTAATAACAGATTGAACACTGAAGCTTTCTTT. Amino acids: CASNNRLNTEAFF.

The chain joins TRBV14 to TRBJ2-7; D perhaps matches TRBD2 (5 bases). The length of the CDR3 is 17 residues. The germline gives CDR1 SGHDN, CDR2 FVKESK. The V end lost 3 bases, the J end lost 2 bases, and 20 bases lay between the germline ends. The CDR3: CASSHPKLGLEAYEQYF. The CDR3 nucleotides are TGTGCCAGCAGCCATCCTAAACTAGGACTTGAAGCCTACGAGCAGTACTTC. Using reference TRBV14 and TRBJ2-7 for the parts outside the CDR3, the full variable domain is EAGVTQFPSHSVIEKGQTVTLRCDPISGHDNLYWYRRVMGKEIKFLLHFVKESKQDESGMPNNRFLAERTGGTYSTLKVQPAELEDSGVYFCASSHPKLGLEAYEQYFGPGTRLTVT.

In its sample, this clonotype was seen a few times. This rearrangement joins TRBV2 to TRBJ1-1; D not certain. This CDR3 region has 12 residues. The germline V and J ends were trimmed by 4 bases and 10 bases, with 13 bases remaining between them. The V gene's germline CDR1 is SNHLY and CDR2 FYNNEI. The CDR3 is CASSAPERLAFF. DNA of the CDR3: TGTGCCAGCAGTGCCCCAGAGCGGTTAGCTTTCTTT.

Concerning this clonotype: One junction end disagrees with the germline gene, perhaps due to a read error. This chain connects TRBV20-1 to TRBJ2-3, with TRBD1 matching 8 bases. From germline, CDR1 is DFQATT and CDR2 SNEGSKA (reference sequence). The CDR3 is 11 residues long. The CDR3 DNA sequence: TGCAGTGCTGGAGACAGGGGTACGCAGTATTTT. Amino acids: CSAGDRGTQYF.

The chain recombines TRBV7-6 with TRBJ1-1, with D perhaps matching TRBD1 (5 bases). V was cut by 8 bases and J by 0 bases, with 22 bases left in between. CDR1 SGHVS and CDR2 FNYEAQ come from the germline V gene. This CDR3 spans 17 amino acids. The CDR3 reads CASDLGGTVSMNTEAFF. The CDR3 bases are TGTGCCAGCGATCTTGGGGGGACCGTTTCCATGAACACTGAAGCTTTCTTT.

This clonotype has only a few counts. A much larger clone lies a single base off, so this may be a read error. The rearrangement joins TRBV7-6 to TRBJ2-1; D ambiguous. Trimming shortened V by 3 bases and J by 0 bases, and 9 bases separated the two germline ends. Germline V gives CDR1 SGHVS, CDR2 FNYEAQ. The CDR3 runs to 15 residues. The CDR3 loop is CASSFGVDSYNEQFF. The CDR3 DNA sequence: TGTGCCAGCAGCTTCGGAGTGGACTCCTACAATGAGCAGTTCTTC.

The V call is TRBV6-5, the J call TRBJ2-3; D might be TRBD2 (5 bases). Germline V lookup: CDR1 MNHEY, CDR2 SVGAGI. CDR3 length equals 15 residues. Between the trimmed V and J ends, which lost 1 base and 5 bases, there was a span of 13 bases. The chain's CDR3 is CASSYWETYKDTQYF. The CDR3 DNA sequence: TGTGCCAGCAGTTACTGGGAGACATATAAAGATACGCAGTATTTT.

The V call is TRBV10-2, the J call TRBJ2-7, with D hard to call. The CDR3 contains 14 residues. V gave up 5 bases and J gave up 3 bases, with 14 bases separating them. Germline-derived CDR1 and CDR2 are WSHSY and SAAADI. The CDR3 DNA reads TGCGCCAGCAGTAGGGAAAGGAGTTACTACGAGCAGTACTTC. Translation: CASSRERSYYEQYF.

The rearrangement links TRBV10-3 to TRBJ1-5; TRBD1 aligns across 8 bases. V gave up 5 bases and J gave up 0 bases; unmatched junction bases: 12. Germline V gene lookup returns CDR1 ENHRY and CDR2 SYGVKD. This CDR3 has 18 amino acids. The CDR3 sequence: CAISPPATGAYSNQPQHF. The CDR3 DNA is TGTGCCATCAGTCCCCCCGCGACAGGGGCTTATAGCAATCAGCCCCAGCATTTT.

About this clonotype itself: A far bigger clonotype differs at one base, so this is likely a read error. The rearrangement uses TRBV7-6 and TRBJ2-7; D tentatively fits TRBD1 or TRBD2 (6 bases each). The CDR3 sequence is 13 residues long. Germline V gene data show CDR1 as SGHVS and CDR2 as FNYEAQ. V lost 6 bases and J 5 bases, leaving 14 bases between the germline ends. The CDR3 DNA reads as TGTGCCAGCAGTCTGGGGGGCACCCACGAGCAGTACGTC. This gives the protein CASSLGGTHEQYV.